The source of this T cell receptor (beta chain) is a study of T-cell memory formation after mild COVID-19. Study-level findings and limits: Most CD4+ clones that shrank were in CM and EM, while CD8+ ones turned up in EMRA. Confirmation was lacking for SARS-CoV-2 specificity of second-wave clones that peaked on day 37.

From 5'RACE with constant-segment primers came TCR alpha and TCR beta cDNA libraries that carried sample barcodes and UMIs. Via MiXCR, TCRdb re-called the 5' RACE reads, giving one row per CDR3 protein. Of 400,000 to 500,000 distinct CDR3 sequences in the sample, approximately 24% are singletons; the top ten hold roughly 9.7%. In its sample, this clonotype was seen a few times. The antigen remains unidentified. The germline gives CDR1 SEHNR, CDR2 FQNEAQ (reference sequence). V lost 3 bases, J lost 6 bases, and 20 bases stayed unmatched. The CDR3 runs 20 residues. The sample was PBMCs or a T cell subset sorted from them (not recorded which). The V and J genes are TRBV7-9 and TRBJ2-1, with TRBD2 matching over 10 bases. The sequence was collected from an adult woman who had mild COVID-19 (a few samples of this study predate the infection). Cell type and time point are not known. The CDR3 here is CASSFPRSGSGRAISNEQFF. The CDR3 DNA sequence: TGTGCCAGCAGCTTCCCCCGCTCGGGCAGCGGGAGGGCGATCTCCAATGAGCAGTTCTTC.